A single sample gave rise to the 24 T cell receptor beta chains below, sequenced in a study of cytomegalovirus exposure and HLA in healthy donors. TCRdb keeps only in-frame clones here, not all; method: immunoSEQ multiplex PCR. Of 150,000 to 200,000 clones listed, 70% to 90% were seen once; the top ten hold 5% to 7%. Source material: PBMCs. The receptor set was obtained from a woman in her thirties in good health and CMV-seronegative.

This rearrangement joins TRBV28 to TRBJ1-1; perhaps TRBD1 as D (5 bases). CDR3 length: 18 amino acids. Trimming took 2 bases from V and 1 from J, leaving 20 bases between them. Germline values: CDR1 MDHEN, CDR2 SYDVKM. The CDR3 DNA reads TGTGCCAGCAGTTTACTGCCGGTCACGACAGAGACGAACACTGAAGCTTTCTTT. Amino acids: CASSLLPVTTETNTEAFF.

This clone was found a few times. Written as DNA, the CDR3 is TGTGCCAGCAGTAACCCAGGGGACAGTCTCTACGAGCAGTACTTC. Its translation is CASSNPGDSLYEQYF. The chain couples TRBV6-5 to TRBJ2-7; 7 positions match TRBD1. The germline V gene encodes CDR1 MNHEY and CDR2 SVGAGI. Trimming at V came to 5 bases and at J to 3 bases, leaving 10 bases not matched to a gene. The CDR3 is made up of 15 amino acids.

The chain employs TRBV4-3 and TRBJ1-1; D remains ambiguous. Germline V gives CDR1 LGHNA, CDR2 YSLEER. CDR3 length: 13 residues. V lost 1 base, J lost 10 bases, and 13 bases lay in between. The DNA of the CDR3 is TGCGCCAGCAGCCAAGTCGGAGGGCTTGGAGCTTTCTTT. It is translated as CASSQVGGLGAFF.

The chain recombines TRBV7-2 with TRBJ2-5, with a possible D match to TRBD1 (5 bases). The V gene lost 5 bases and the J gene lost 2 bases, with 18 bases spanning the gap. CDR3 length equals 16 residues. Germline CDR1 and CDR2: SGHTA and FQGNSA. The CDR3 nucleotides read TGTGCCAGCAGCCCCGACCTTAATAGGGGACAAGAGACCCAGTACTTC. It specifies CASSPDLNRGQETQYF.

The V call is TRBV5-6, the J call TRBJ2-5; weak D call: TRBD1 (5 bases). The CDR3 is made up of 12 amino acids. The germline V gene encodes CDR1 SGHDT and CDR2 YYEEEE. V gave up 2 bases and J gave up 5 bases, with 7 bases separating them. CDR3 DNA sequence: TGTGCCAGCAGCTTAAGGGGTGAGACCCAGTACTTC. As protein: CASSLRGETQYF.

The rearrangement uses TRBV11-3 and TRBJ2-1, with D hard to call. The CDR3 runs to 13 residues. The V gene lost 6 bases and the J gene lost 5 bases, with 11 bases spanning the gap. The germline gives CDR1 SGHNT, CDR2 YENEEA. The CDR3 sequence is CASSKPGNNEQFF. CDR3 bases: TGTGCCAGCAGTAAACCGGGCAACAATGAGCAGTTCTTC.

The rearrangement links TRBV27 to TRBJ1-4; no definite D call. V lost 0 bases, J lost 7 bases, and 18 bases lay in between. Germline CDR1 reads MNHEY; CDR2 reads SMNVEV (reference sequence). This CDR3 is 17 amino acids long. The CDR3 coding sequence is TGTGCCAGCAGTTTATCGTCCCGGTGGGTTAGGAGTGAAAAACTGTTTTTT. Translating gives CASSLSSRWVRSEKLFF.

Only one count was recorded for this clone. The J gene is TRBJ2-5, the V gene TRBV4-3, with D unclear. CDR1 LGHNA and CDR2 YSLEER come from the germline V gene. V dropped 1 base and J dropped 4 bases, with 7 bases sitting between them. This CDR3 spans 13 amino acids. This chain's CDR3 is CASSQGWGETQYF. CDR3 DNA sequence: TGCGCCAGCAGCCAAGGTTGGGGAGAGACCCAGTACTTC.

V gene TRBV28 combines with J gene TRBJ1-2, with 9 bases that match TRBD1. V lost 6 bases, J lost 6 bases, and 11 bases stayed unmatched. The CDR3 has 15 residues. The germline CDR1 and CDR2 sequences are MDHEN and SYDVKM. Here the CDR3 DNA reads TGTGCCAGCAGCTGGGGACAGGACAGGGGAAATGGCTACACCTTC. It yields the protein CASSWGQDRGNGYTF.

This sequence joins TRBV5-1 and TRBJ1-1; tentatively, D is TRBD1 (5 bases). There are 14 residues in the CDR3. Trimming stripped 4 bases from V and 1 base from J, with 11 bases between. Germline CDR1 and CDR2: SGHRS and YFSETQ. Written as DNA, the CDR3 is TGCGCCAGCAGCAACCTCGGACAGAACACTGAAGCTTTCTTT. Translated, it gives CASSNLGQNTEAFF.

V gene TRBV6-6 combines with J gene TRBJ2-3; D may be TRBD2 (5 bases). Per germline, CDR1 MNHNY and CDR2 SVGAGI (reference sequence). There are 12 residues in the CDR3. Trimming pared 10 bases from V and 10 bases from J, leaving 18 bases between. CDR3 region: CATTTYGVPQYF. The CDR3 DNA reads TGTGCCACCACTACTTACGGGGTACCGCAGTATTTT.

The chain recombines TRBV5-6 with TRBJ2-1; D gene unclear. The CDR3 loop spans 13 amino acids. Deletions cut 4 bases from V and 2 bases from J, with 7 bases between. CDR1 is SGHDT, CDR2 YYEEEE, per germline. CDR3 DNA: TGTGCCAGCAGCCTTAGGACCTACAATGAGCAGTTCTTC. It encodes CASSLRTYNEQFF.

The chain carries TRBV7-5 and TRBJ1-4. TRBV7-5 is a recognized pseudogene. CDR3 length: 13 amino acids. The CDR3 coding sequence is TGTGCCAGAAGAGAAGGGATCAATGAAAAACTGTTTTTT. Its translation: CARREGINEKLFF.

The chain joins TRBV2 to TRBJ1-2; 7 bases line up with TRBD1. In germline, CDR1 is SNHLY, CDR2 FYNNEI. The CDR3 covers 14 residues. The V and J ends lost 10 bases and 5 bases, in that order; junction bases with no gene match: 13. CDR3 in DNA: TGTGCCACGGGAAATGACAGGGTAAATTATGGCTACACCTTC. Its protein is CATGNDRVNYGYTF.

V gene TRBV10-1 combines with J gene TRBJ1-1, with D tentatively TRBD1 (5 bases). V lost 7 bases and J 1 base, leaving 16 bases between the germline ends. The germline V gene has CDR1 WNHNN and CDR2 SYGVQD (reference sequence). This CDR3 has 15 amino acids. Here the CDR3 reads CASKPLRDENTEAFF. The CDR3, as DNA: TGCGCCAGCAAGCCCCTCCGGGACGAGAACACTGAAGCTTTCTTT.

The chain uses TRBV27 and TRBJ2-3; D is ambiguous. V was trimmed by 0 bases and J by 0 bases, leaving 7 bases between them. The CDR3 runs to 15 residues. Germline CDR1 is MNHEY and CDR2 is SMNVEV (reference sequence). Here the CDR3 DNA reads TGTGCCAGCAGTTTATCATTGGGCAGCACAGATACGCAGTATTTT. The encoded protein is CASSLSLGSTDTQYF.

The CDR3 DNA sequence: TGTGCCAGCAGCTTGGGGATTTCTAGCACAGATACGCAGTATTTT. It specifies CASSLGISSTDTQYF. This sequence joins TRBV5-4 and TRBJ2-3; D gene ambiguous. Trimming removed 0 bases from V and 0 bases from J, with 8 bases in between. CDR1 is SGHNT, CDR2 YYREEE, per germline (reference sequence). The CDR3 sequence is 15 residues long. Full variable domain (remainder filled in from reference TRBV5-4 and TRBJ2-3): ETGVTQSPTHLIKTRGQQVTLRCSSQSGHNTVSWYQQALGQGPQFIFQYYREEENGRGNFPPRFSGLQFPNYSSELNVNALELDDSALYLCASSLGISSTDTQYFGPGTRLTVL.

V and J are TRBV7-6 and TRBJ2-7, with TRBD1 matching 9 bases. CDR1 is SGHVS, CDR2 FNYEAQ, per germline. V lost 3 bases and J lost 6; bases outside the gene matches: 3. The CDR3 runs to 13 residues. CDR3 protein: CASSFKQGAEQYF. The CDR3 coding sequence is TGTGCCAGCAGCTTTAAACAGGGGGCCGAGCAGTACTTC.

CDR3 sequence (DNA): TGCAGTGCTACGGGGGGAGGCTACACCTTC. It yields the protein CSATGGGYTF. V gene TRBV20-1 combines with J gene TRBJ1-2; tentative D call: TRBD1 (5 bases). Trimming stripped 4 bases from V and 8 bases from J, with 8 bases between. The CDR3 has 10 amino acids. Germline lookup yields CDR1 DFQATT and CDR2 SNEGSKA (reference sequence).

The chain's CDR3 is CASSVGGPSYEQYF. CDR3 coding DNA: TGTGCCAGCAGCGTAGGAGGGCCCAGCTACGAGCAGTACTTC. V and J are TRBV9 and TRBJ2-7, with TRBD2 as a possible D gene (5 bases). The germline V and J ends were trimmed by 0 bases and 3 bases, with 10 bases remaining between them. The germline CDR1 and CDR2 sequences are SGDLS and YYNGEE. This CDR3 contains 14 residues.

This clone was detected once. The CDR3 DNA sequence: TGTGCCAGCAGCGGGGACAGGGAAAGGACCCCGTACCAAGAGACCCAGTACTTC. This sequence encodes CASSGDRERTPYQETQYF. The chain joins TRBV9 to TRBJ2-5, with 9 bases fitting TRBD1. The germline V gene has CDR1 SGDLS and CDR2 YYNGEE. The CDR3 extends over 18 amino acids. Trimming removed 3 bases from V and 0 bases from J; junction bases left unmatched: 12.

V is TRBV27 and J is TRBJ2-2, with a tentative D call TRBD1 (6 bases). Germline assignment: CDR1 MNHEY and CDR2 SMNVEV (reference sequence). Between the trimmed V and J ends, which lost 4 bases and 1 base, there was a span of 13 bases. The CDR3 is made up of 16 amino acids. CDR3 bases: TGTGCCAGCAGTTCACCGGGACACATGAACACCGGGGAGCTGTTTTTT. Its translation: CASSSPGHMNTGELFF.

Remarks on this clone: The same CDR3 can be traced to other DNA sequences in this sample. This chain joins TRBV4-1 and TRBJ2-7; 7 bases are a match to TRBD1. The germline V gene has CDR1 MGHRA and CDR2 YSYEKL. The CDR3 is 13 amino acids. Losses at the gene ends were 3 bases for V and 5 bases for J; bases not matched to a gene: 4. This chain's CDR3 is CASSQRTGDEQYF. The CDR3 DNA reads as TGCGCCAGCAGCCAGCGCACAGGGGACGAGCAGTACTTC.

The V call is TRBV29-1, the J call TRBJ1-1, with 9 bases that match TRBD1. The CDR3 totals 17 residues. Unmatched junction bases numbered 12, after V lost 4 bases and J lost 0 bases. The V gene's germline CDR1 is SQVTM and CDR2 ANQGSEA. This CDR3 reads CSVVPGQGQGLNTEAFF. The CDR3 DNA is TGCAGCGTTGTCCCGGGACAGGGCCAGGGCTTGAACACTGAAGCTTTCTTT. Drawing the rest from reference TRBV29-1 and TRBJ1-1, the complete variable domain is SAVISQKPSRDICQRGTSLTIQCQVDSQVTMMFWYRQQPGQSLTLIATANQGSEATYESGFVIDKFPISRPNLTFSTLTVSNMSPEDSSIYLCSVVPGQGQGLNTEAFFGQGTRLTVV.